These T cell receptor beta chains were read from a single sample in a study of T cells in Graves' hyperthyroidism and ophthalmopathy. TCRdb redid the calling of the multiplex PCR reads with MiXCR, one entry per CDR3 protein. The data show hundreds of thousands of distinct CDR3 sequences, approximately 15% seen once. The sequenced sample consisted of blood. The origin of the receptors is a woman aged 35 to 49 with Graves' ophthalmopathy. The CDR3 runs from the conserved cysteine through the conserved F or W. Each record gives: J gene, D gene, clone size, V gene, CDR3 DNA, CDR3 protein. A D gene is named only where the DNA matches it firmly. Some rows have no size entry. The others give once, few or many, or a class for an expanded clone.

J gene: TRBJ2-3
D gene: TRBD2
clone size: many
V gene: TRBV2
CDR3 DNA: TGTGCCAGCAGTGATCGCGGGAGAGGTACAGATACGCAGTATTTT
CDR3 protein: CASSDRGRGTDTQYF

J gene: TRBJ1-4
D gene: .
clone size: .
V gene: TRBV20-1
CDR3 DNA: TGCAGTGCTCCCCTCCTCGGGGAGACCGAAAAACTGTTTTTT
CDR3 protein: CSAPLLGETEKLFF

J gene: TRBJ1-5
D gene: .
clone size: many
V gene: TRBV18
CDR3 DNA: TGTGCCAGCTCACCTCAGGGGAGTGAGCCCCAGCATTTT
CDR3 protein: CASSPQGSEPQHF

J gene: TRBJ2-2
D gene: .
clone size: .
V gene: TRBV20-1
CDR3 DNA: TGCAGTGCTAGACGGACCGGGACCGGGGAGCTGTTTTTT
CDR3 protein: CSARRTGTGELFF

J gene: TRBJ1-1
D gene: .
clone size: few
V gene: TRBV14
CDR3 DNA: TGTGCCAGCAGTTTTTCGAGGCAGACGACTGAAGCTTTCTTT
CDR3 protein: CASSFSRQTTEAFF

J gene: TRBJ1-2
D gene: TRBD1
clone size: .
V gene: TRBV5-1
CDR3 DNA: TGCGCCAGCAGCCCCTGGACAGGGGCGAACTATGGCTACACCTTC
CDR3 protein: CASSPWTGANYGYTF

J gene: TRBJ2-1
D gene: TRBD2
clone size: many
V gene: TRBV12-5
CDR3 DNA: TGTGCTAGTGGTGTGACTAGCGGGAGGATGGGGAACTACAATGAGCAGTTCTTC
CDR3 protein: CASGVTSGRMGNYNEQFF

J gene: TRBJ2-7
D gene: .
clone size: .
V gene: TRBV4-1
CDR3 DNA: TGCGCCAGCAGCCGGTCCGCCTCGAGGGGGGACATCTCCTACGAGCAGTACTTC
CDR3 protein: CASSRSASRGDISYEQYF

J gene: TRBJ2-1
D gene: .
clone size: .
V gene: TRBV29-1
CDR3 DNA: TGCAGCGTACCTACCCGGGGTCGGGTTTACAATGAGCAGTTCTTC
CDR3 protein: CSVPTRGRVYNEQFF

J gene: TRBJ1-2
D gene: .
clone size: few
V gene: TRBV5-1
CDR3 DNA: TGCGCCAGCAGCTTGGGGGCCAGGGGCAACTATGGCTACACCTTC
CDR3 protein: CASSLGARGNYGYTF

J gene: TRBJ1-2
D gene: .
clone size: .
V gene: TRBV29-1
CDR3 DNA: TGCAGCGTTGTCCCTCCGGGAGGGTATGGCTACACCTTC
CDR3 protein: CSVVPPGGYGYTF

J gene: TRBJ2-3
D gene: .
clone size: .
V gene: TRBV20-1
CDR3 DNA: TGCAGTGCCCACGGCGCCTCCGAGGAAGATACGCAGTATTTT
CDR3 protein: CSAHGASEEDTQYF

J gene: TRBJ2-7
D gene: .
clone size: .
V gene: TRBV4-1
CDR3 DNA: TGCGCCAGCAGCCAAGTAGGTGTAGGCTACGAGCAGTACTTC
CDR3 protein: CASSQVGVGYEQYF

J gene: TRBJ1-2
D gene: TRBD1
clone size: many
V gene: TRBV30
CDR3 DNA: TGTGCCTGGAGTTGGGACAGAAACTATGGCTACACCTTC
CDR3 protein: CAWSWDRNYGYTF

J gene: TRBJ2-5
D gene: .
clone size: many
V gene: TRBV30
CDR3 DNA: TGTGCCTGGAGTGGAAAAGCCCAAGAGACCCAGTACTTC
CDR3 protein: CAWSGKAQETQYF

J gene: TRBJ1-1
D gene: .
clone size: .
V gene: TRBV4-1
CDR3 DNA: TGCGCCAGCAGCCAAGGAGGTATAGCTGAAGCTTTCTTT
CDR3 protein: CASSQGGIAEAFF

J gene: TRBJ1-6
D gene: .
clone size: .
V gene: TRBV2
CDR3 DNA: TGTGCCAGCAGTCCAAATCAGGGAGAATCACCCCTCCACTTT
CDR3 protein: CASSPNQGESPLHF

J gene: TRBJ2-2
D gene: TRBD2
clone size: .
V gene: TRBV7-8
CDR3 DNA: TGTGCCAGCAACTCCGGGACTAGCGGGATAGCCGGGGAGCTGTTTTTT
CDR3 protein: CASNSGTSGIAGELFF

J gene: TRBJ2-2
D gene: .
clone size: .
V gene: TRBV6-2/TRBV6-3
CDR3 DNA: TGTGCCAGCAGCGACCTTGAGGAAACGACCGGGGAGCTGTTTTTT
CDR3 protein: CASSDLEETTGELFF

J gene: TRBJ2-3
D gene: .
clone size: many
V gene: TRBV18
CDR3 DNA: TGTGCCAGCTCCGTCGTAGGCACAGATACGCAGTATTTT
CDR3 protein: CASSVVGTDTQYF

J gene: TRBJ2-3
D gene: TRBD2
clone size: .
V gene: TRBV5-1
CDR3 DNA: TGCGCCAGCAGCTTGGAGAGAACTAGCGGGGGGTCCGGGGATACGCAGTATTTT
CDR3 protein: CASSLERTSGGSGDTQYF

J gene: TRBJ1-5
D gene: TRBD1
clone size: .
V gene: TRBV7-8
CDR3 DNA: TGTGCCAGCAGCAAGACCCGGGACAGGGGGCTTCAGCCCCAGCATTTT
CDR3 protein: CASSKTRDRGLQPQHF

J gene: TRBJ2-4
D gene: .
clone size: few
V gene: TRBV28
CDR3 DNA: TGTGCCAGCAGTCTCTCTCAAGGACTAGGGGGGGGCATTCAGTACTTC
CDR3 protein: CASSLSQGLGGGIQYF

J gene: TRBJ2-1
D gene: TRBD2
clone size: few
V gene: TRBV6-2/TRBV6-3
CDR3 DNA: TGTGCCAGCAGAAAGTTGACTAGCGGGGGGCCTCATGAGCAGTTCTTC
CDR3 protein: CASRKLTSGGPHEQFF

J gene: TRBJ2-3
D gene: TRBD2
clone size: many
V gene: TRBV5-1
CDR3 DNA: TGCGCCAGCAGCTTGGGGACTAGCGGGGGGACAGATACGCAGTATTTT
CDR3 protein: CASSLGTSGGTDTQYF

J gene: TRBJ2-1
D gene: .
clone size: many
V gene: TRBV3-1
CDR3 DNA: TGTGCCAGCAGCCCCGCCGACTCACATGAGCAGTTCTTC
CDR3 protein: CASSPADSHEQFF

J gene: TRBJ1-1
D gene: .
clone size: .
V gene: TRBV7-9
CDR3 DNA: TGTGCCAGCAGCTTAGCGGGTAAGGAGATGCAGCTAGAAGCTTTCTTT
CDR3 protein: CASSLAGKEMQLEAFF

J gene: TRBJ2-5
D gene: TRBD2
clone size: .
V gene: TRBV6-5
CDR3 DNA: TGTGCCAGCAGTTATTTAGCGGGGGGCGTGGAGACCCAGTACTTC
CDR3 protein: CASSYLAGGVETQYF

J gene: TRBJ2-5
D gene: .
clone size: .
V gene: TRBV20-1
CDR3 DNA: TGCAGTTTGTCGCGCGGAGCGCCCCAAGAGACCCAGTACTTC
CDR3 protein: CSLSRGAPQETQYF

J gene: TRBJ1-3
D gene: TRBD1
clone size: .
V gene: TRBV19
CDR3 DNA: TGTGCCAGTTGGGACAGACCTTCTGGAAACACCATATATTTT
CDR3 protein: CASWDRPSGNTIYF

J gene: TRBJ2-7
D gene: .
clone size: .
V gene: TRBV6-1
CDR3 DNA: TGTGTCAGCAGTGAAGCGGAAGGGCCCTACGAGCAGTACTTC
CDR3 protein: CVSSEAEGPYEQYF

J gene: TRBJ2-5
D gene: .
clone size: many
V gene: TRBV20-1
CDR3 DNA: TGCAGTGCTAGGGGCCGGGGTGGAGTGACCCAGTACTTC
CDR3 protein: CSARGRGGVTQYF

J gene: TRBJ1-1
D gene: TRBD1
clone size: few
V gene: TRBV18
CDR3 DNA: TGTGCCAGCTCACCATCAGAGGACAGGGGGTGGCATGAAGCTTTCTTT
CDR3 protein: CASSPSEDRGWHEAFF

J gene: TRBJ2-2
D gene: TRBD1
clone size: many
V gene: TRBV5-1
CDR3 DNA: TGCGCCAGCAGCTGGGACAGGTTAGCCGGGGAGCTGTTTTTT
CDR3 protein: CASSWDRLAGELFF

J gene: TRBJ2-3
D gene: .
clone size: many
V gene: TRBV11-2
CDR3 DNA: TGTGCCAGCAGCGCCGTCGATACGCAGTATTTT
CDR3 protein: CASSAVDTQYF

J gene: TRBJ1-2
D gene: .
clone size: many
V gene: TRBV7-9
CDR3 DNA: TGTGCCAGCAGCTTAATAGGTTCAGGGACCTTCTATGGCTACACCTTC
CDR3 protein: CASSLIGSGTFYGYTF

J gene: TRBJ1-4
D gene: .
clone size: many
V gene: TRBV3-1
CDR3 DNA: TGTGCCAGCAGTCTCGGGAGAGTGAGGGAAAAACTGTTTTTT
CDR3 protein: CASSLGRVREKLFF